These T cell receptor beta chains were read from a single sample in a study of vaccination effects on CD4 cells after COVID-19. Produced via immunoSEQ multiplex PCR; TCRdb's table is partial and in-frame only. Seen here are 25,000 to 35,000 clones, 70% to 80% observed once, and the top ten hold around 3.8%. These receptors have no known antigen. The sample consisted of CD4+ T cells from PBMCs cultured without peptide, taken before COVID-19 vaccination. Receptors originate from a human donor who received a COVID-19 vaccine. Each CDR3 is given with its conserved first and last residue. The D gene is left open where the match is weak. Part of the rows lack a size; the others show once, few, many or a class for expanded clones.

size	V	J	D	DNA	CDR3
.	TRBV10-3	TRBJ2-7	.	TGTGCCATCAGTGAGGGGCCGGCCGGCCCCGGGGGAACCCACGAGCAGTACTTC	CAISEGPAGPGGTHEQYF
.	TRBV30	TRBJ2-3	.	TGTGCCTGGAGTGTACGGACAGCGTTCACAGATACGCAGTATTTT	CAWSVRTAFTDTQYF
once	TRBV5-1	TRBJ1-4	.	TGCGCCAGCAGCCCCCAACCCGACAGGCCCGAAAAACTGTTTTTT	CASSPQPDRPEKLFF
.	TRBV28	TRBJ2-7	TRBD2	TGTGCCAGCAGTTTATCTCTATCCGACCTTCTAGCGGGAGCGACCTACGAGCAGTACTTC	CASSLSLSDLLAGATYEQYF
.	TRBV11-3	TRBJ2-7	.	TGTGCCAGCAGCTTAGATATTACCTACGAGCAGTACTTC	CASSLDITYEQYF
.	TRBV5-1	TRBJ2-7	.	TGCGCCAGCAGCTTCCCCGGATCCTACGAGCAGTACTTC	CASSFPGSYEQYF
.	TRBV7-9	TRBJ1-1	.	TGTGCCAGCAGCTTAGAGGACACTGAAGCTTTCTTT	CASSLEDTEAFF
.	TRBV11-2	TRBJ1-2	.	TGTGCCAGCAGCTTAATTCAGGTTGGCTACACCTTC	CASSLIQVGYTF
few	TRBV3-1/TRBV3-2	TRBJ1-2	.	TGTGCCAGCAGCACCCCTTCTAACTATGGCTACACCTTC	CASSTPSNYGYTF
.	TRBV7-8	TRBJ1-2	.	TGTGCCAGCAGCTTATCACCCGGGCTCGACAGGAATAACTATGGCTACACCTTC	CASSLSPGLDRNNYGYTF
.	TRBV19	TRBJ1-2	.	TGTGCCAGTAGTATGGACGGGATTTATGGCTACACCTTC	CASSMDGIYGYTF
once	TRBV4-2	TRBJ2-7	.	TGTGCCAGCAGCCAAGATATGAGTGGAATTGGAGGGCGACTCTCCTACGAGCAGTACTTC	CASSQDMSGIGGRLSYEQYF
.	TRBV6-5	TRBJ1-4	.	TGTGCCAGCAGAACAGAAACTAATGAAAAACTGTTTTTT	CASRTETNEKLFF
.	TRBV7-2	TRBJ2-7	TRBD2	TGTGCCAGCAGCCGGGAACTAGCGGTCCGCTACGAGCAGTACTTC	CASSRELAVRYEQYF